The present TCR beta chain was sequenced within a study of shared clonotypes between healthy human individuals (dated by TCRdb to the early 2020s). Describing the broader study: The cohort included a few men and a couple of women between 18 and 49 years of age. For each donor, CD4 naive and CD4 memory were each given three plates, CD8 naive was given two plates, and CD8 memory was given one plate. The study deeply sequenced blood TCR repertoires of about 5 healthy adults to estimate repertoire size and the extent of clonotype sharing between individuals. Libraries were prepared and TCR repertoires were sequenced by different laboratories using diverse techniques, in order to increase sequencing depth and limit assay-specific biases. Per donor, leukapheresis produced somewhere between about 0.9 and 9.5 billion PBMCs.

Using the deep immunoSEQ assay, TCR CDR3 regions were amplified from genomic DNA by multiplex PCR. Genomic DNA extracted from each cell subset was distributed evenly over all wells of several immunoSEQ 96-well plates, and each plate served as one replicate. For sorted subsets, each replicate PCR was loaded with about 0.2 ug genomic DNA, equivalent to approximately 27,000 T cell genomes. The purified libraries were quantified using a Qubit 3.0 fluorometer, sized with a Bioanalyzer 2100, and then quantified again using the KAPA Library Quantification kit. A separate single-read 150-cycle Illumina NextSeq 550 flow cell was used to sequence each immunoSEQ 96-well plate. Concerning the study's data processing: Because the immunoSEQ output held only junctional sequences and lacked quality scores, the filtering could not match the filtering applied to full-length reads. To assign V/J genes and CDR3, sequences were annotated using PyIR, a Python wrapper for IgBLAST v1.9, with IMGT germline references. Reads were filtered out if the reads had weak V/J assignments (E-value above 1e-6), no CDR3, stop codons, out-of-frame junctions, or ambiguous translated residues. V3J clonotypes were defined as sequences sharing the same inferred V gene, J gene, and CDR3 amino acid sequence. Percentage overlap between repertoires was computed as shared unique clonotypes divided by the size of the smaller repertoire. Richness of each repertoire was evaluated using RTK rarefaction, the Chao1 estimator, and Recon v2.1 estimates of unobserved clonotypes. OLGA was used to compute generation probabilities for all TCRbeta clonotypes that the gDNA method yielded from a few donors. TCRdb limited this immuneACCESS table to in-frame rearrangements with V and J called. A share of clones is missing; checked studies link under half to unresolved V genes, and the rest is unexplained. The V and J calls and clone size were taken over from that table, and D and trimming were inferred from the DNA. This sample has roughly 170,000 clones in its table, and approximately 61% of those were observed once. The top ten hold around 9.3% of the sample.

Study-wide findings and limitations: The small number of donors limited the genetic and exposure-history diversity represented. Sharing across a handful of donors was observed for roughly 5.4% of naive CD4, over 3% of naive CD8, 2% to 2.5% of memory CD4, and roughly 0.4% of memory CD8 clonotypes. Based on pairwise subsampling, the degree of clonotype sharing among donors was expected to be affected by sequencing depth. Higher generation probabilities were observed for clonotypes shared by all four sorted-subset donors than for non-shared clonotypes. Sampling was restricted to blood, and TCR repertoires in tissue are likely to differ from TCR repertoires in blood. Estimated clonotype richness was generally larger for naive than for memory subsets. Rarefaction of sorted-subset datasets indicated incomplete sequencing despite the large sequencing depth.

Donors were healthy HIV-negative adults with no recently reported acute infections or vaccinations. Every donor was a Caucasian adult living in Nashville, Tennessee, USA. CD4+ T cells were enriched by magnetic negative selection, after which naive cells were positively selected on CD45RA and the negative fraction was taken as the memory subset. After blood collection by leukapheresis, PBMCs were isolated using Ficoll-Histopaque density gradient centrifugation and then cryopreserved in the vapor phase of liquid nitrogen. Analytical flow cytometry was used to check the purity and quantity of each magnetically sorted T cell population. Genomic DNA was isolated from each sorted fraction and quantified by UV absorbance on a Nanodrop 2000c. Its CDR3 holds 15 amino acids, cysteine through phenylalanine. Only the CDR3 DNA stays, 45 bases, in frame from base 1. The CDR1 and CDR2 encoded by the germline V gene are SGHVS and FQNEAQ. Ends trimmed: V by 11 bases, J by 2 bases; bases unmatched to a gene: 11.

As concerns this clone: Its antigen remains undetermined. No base quality values were provided; no much bigger clone lies one nucleotide off.

The sequence was collected from a man younger than 45 in good health. Sequenced material: memory CD4+ T cells sorted from blood. Explained via the paper, the cell subset or site label denotes: CD45RA-negative fraction. The V and J genes are TRBV7-8 and TRBJ2-2; 7 of the junction bases match TRBD2. The CDR3 has the sequence CAGGAGSHNTGELFF. The DNA sequence follows: TGTGCCGGAGGAGCGGGATCCCATAACACCGGGGAGCTGTTTTTT. The CDR3, completed at both ends by the reference TRBV7-8 and TRBJ2-2 genes, gives the full variable domain GAGVSQSPRYKVAKRGQDVALRCDPISGHVSLFWYQQALGQGPEFLTYFQNEAQLDKSGLPSDRFFAERPEGSVSTLKIQRTQQEDSAVYLCAGGAGSHNTGELFFGEGSRLTVL.